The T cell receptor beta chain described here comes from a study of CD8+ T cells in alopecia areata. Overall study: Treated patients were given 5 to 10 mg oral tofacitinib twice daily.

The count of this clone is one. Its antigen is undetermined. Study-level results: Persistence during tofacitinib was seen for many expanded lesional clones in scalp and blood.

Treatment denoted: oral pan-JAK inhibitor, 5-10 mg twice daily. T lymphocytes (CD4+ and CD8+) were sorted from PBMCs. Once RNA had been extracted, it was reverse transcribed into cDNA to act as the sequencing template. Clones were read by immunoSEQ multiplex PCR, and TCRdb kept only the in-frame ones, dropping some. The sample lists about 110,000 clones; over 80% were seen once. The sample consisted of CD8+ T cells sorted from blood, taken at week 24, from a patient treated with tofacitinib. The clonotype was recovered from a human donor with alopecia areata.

The CDR3 DNA follows: TGCGCCAGCAGCCTAGGGACAATGGGAAATCAGCCCCAGCATTTT. It codes for CASSLGTMGNQPQHF. This chain joins TRBV5-1 and TRBJ1-5; TRBD1 might be the D (6 bases). The CDR3 loop spans 15 amino acids. The V end was cut by 4 bases, the J end by 4 bases, with 15 bases between. In germline, CDR1 is SGHRS, CDR2 YFSETQ.